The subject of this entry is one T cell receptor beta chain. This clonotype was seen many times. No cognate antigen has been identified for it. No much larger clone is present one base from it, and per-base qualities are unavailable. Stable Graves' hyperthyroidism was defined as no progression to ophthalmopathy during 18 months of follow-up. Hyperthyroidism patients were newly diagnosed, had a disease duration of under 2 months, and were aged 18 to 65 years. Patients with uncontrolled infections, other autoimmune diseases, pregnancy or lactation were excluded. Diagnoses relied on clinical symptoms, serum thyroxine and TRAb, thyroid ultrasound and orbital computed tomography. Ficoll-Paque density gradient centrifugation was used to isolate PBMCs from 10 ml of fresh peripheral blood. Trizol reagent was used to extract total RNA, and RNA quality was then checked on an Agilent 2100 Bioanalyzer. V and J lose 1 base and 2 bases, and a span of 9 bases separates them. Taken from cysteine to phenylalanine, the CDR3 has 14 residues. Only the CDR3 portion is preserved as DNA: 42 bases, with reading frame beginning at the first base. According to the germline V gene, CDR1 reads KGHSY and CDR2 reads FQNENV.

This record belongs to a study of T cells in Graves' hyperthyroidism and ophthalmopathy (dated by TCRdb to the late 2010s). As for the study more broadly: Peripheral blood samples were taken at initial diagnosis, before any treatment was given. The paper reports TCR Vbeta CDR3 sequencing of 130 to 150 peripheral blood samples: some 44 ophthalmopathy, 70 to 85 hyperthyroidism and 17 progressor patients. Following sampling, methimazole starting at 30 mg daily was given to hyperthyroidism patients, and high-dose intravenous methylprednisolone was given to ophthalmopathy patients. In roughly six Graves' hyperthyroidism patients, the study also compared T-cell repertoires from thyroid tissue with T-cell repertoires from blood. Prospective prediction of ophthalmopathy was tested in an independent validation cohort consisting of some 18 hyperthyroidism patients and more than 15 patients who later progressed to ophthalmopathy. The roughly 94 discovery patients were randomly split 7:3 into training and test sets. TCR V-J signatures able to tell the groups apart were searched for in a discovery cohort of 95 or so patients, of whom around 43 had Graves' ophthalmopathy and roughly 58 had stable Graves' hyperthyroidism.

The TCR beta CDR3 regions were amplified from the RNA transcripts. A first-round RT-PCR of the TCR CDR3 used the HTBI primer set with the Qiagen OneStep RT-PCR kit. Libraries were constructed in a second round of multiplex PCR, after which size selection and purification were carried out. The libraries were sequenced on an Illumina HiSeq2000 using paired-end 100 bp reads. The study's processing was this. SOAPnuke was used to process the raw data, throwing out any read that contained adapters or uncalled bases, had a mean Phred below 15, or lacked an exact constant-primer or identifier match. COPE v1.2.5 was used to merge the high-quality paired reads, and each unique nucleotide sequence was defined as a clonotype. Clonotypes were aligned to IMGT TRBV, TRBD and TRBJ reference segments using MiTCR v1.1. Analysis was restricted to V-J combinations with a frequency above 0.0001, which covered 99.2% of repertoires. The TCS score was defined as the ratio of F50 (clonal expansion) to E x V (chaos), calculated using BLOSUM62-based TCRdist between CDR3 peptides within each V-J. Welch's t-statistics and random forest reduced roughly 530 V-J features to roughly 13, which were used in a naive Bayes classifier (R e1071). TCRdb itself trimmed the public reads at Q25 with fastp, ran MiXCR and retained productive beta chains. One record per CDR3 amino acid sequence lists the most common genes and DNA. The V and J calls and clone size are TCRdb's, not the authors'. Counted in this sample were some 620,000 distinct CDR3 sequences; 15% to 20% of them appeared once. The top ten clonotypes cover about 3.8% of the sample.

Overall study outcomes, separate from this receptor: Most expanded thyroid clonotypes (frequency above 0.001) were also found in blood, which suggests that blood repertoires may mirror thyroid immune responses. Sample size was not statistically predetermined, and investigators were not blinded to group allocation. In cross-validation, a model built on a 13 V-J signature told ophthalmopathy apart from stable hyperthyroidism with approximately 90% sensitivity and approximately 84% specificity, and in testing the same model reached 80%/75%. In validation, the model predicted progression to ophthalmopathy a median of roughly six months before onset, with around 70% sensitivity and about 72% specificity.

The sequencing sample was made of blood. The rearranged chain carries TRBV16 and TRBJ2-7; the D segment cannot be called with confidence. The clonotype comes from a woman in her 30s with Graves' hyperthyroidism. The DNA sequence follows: TGTGCCAGCAGCCAATTAAGCGCTACCTACGAGCAGTACTTC. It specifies CASSQLSATYEQYF. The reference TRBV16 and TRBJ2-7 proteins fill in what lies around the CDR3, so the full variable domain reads GEEVAQTPKHLVRGEGQKAKLYCAPIKGHSYVFWYQQVLKNEFKFLISFQNENVFDETGMPKERFSAKCLPNSPCSLEIQATKLEDSAVYFCASSQLSATYEQYFGPGTRLTVT.